A single sample is the source of the 8 T cell receptor beta chains below, sequenced in a study of blood T cell repertoires in COVID-19. Method: immunoSEQ multiplex PCR; TCRdb's copy keeps in-frame clones and lacks some. The table lists more than 150,000 clones, around 90% of them singletons. The specimen was PBMCs or T cells enriched from blood (not recorded which). Every receptor here comes from a woman between 25 and 40 years old who had recovered from COVID-19.

The rearrangement links TRBV7-3 to TRBJ1-3, with D uncertain. The V end lost 5 bases, the J end lost 8 bases, and 13 bases lay between the germline ends. The CDR3 is 13 residues long. From germline, CDR1 is SGHTA and CDR2 FQGTGA. The CDR3 loop is CASSNSKGDTIYF. Here the CDR3 DNA reads TGTGCCAGCAGCAATTCCAAAGGAGACACCATATATTTT.

The chain couples TRBV4-3 to TRBJ2-2, with 13 bases matching TRBD2. Germline-derived CDR1 and CDR2 are LGHNA and YSLEER. The CDR3 extends over 17 amino acids. After removal of 6 bases from V and 6 bases from J, the junction contained 10 bases not matched to a gene. DNA of the CDR3: TGCGCCAGCAGGCTCACTAGCGGGAGGGGTTTTCCCGGGGAGCTGTTTTTT. Amino acid sequence: CASRLTSGRGFPGELFF.

The V gene is TRBV4-3, the J gene TRBJ1-3; D ambiguous. Trimming stripped 2 bases from V and 2 bases from J, with 10 bases between. This CDR3 is built from 15 residues. Germline CDR1 is LGHNA and CDR2 is YSLEER. The CDR3 DNA reads as TGCGCCAGCAGCCAACGAACAGTAGCTGGAAACACCATATATTTT. It translates to CASSQRTVAGNTIYF.

This clone was observed a few times. V and J are TRBV2 and TRBJ1-5; D gene ambiguous. V lost 4 bases to trimming and J lost 5 bases, with 6 bases between them. This CDR3 has 12 amino acids. The germline V gene has CDR1 SNHLY and CDR2 FYNNEI. For the CDR3, the DNA is TGTGCCAGCAGTGTCGGGGATCAGCCCCAGCATTTT. It translates to CASSVGDQPQHF.

The J gene is TRBJ2-3, the V gene TRBV13, with D possibly matching TRBD1 (6 bases). Germline CDR1 PRHDT, CDR2 FYEKMQ (reference sequence). Trimming stripped 0 bases from V and 0 bases from J, with 13 bases between. The CDR3 loop spans 17 amino acids. The CDR3 nucleotides are TGTGCCAGCAGCTTAGGGTACGGGGACATTAGCACAGATACGCAGTATTTT. Protein sequence: CASSLGYGDISTDTQYF. Filled out from reference TRBV13 and TRBJ2-3, the complete variable domain reads AAGVIQSPRHLIKEKRETATLKCYPIPRHDTVYWYQQGPGQDPQFLISFYEKMQSDKGSIPDRFSAQQFSDYHSELNMSSLELGDSALYFCASSLGYGDISTDTQYFGPGTRLTVL.

The J gene is TRBJ2-1, the V gene TRBV20-1; possibly TRBD1 for D (7 bases). This CDR3 region has 11 residues. Germline lookup yields CDR1 DFQATT and CDR2 SNEGSKA (reference sequence). The CDR3 DNA follows: TGCAGCCAGGGGGGCCTGGCTGAGCAGTTCTTC. Protein sequence: CSQGGLAEQFF.

This clone was seen a single time. The chain has TRBV4-1 and TRBJ1-4; D not certain. V lost 0 bases to trimming and J lost 5 bases, with 22 bases between them. Germline V CDR1 and CDR2: MGHRA, YSYEKL. This CDR3 has 19 residues. CDR3 residues: CASSQEVRRFGGRNEKLFF. For the CDR3, the DNA is TGCGCCAGCAGCCAAGAAGTAAGGAGGTTTGGAGGAAGGAATGAAAAACTGTTTTTT.

The V gene is TRBV19, the J gene TRBJ2-1; 10 bases match TRBD2. The V gene end was trimmed by 7 bases and the J gene end by 5 bases; junction bases not matched to a gene: 5. There are 14 residues in the CDR3. Looked up from germline, CDR1 is LNHDA and CDR2 is SQIVND (reference sequence). CDR3 bases: TGTGCCAGTATTGGGCTAGCGGGAGACAATGAGCAGTTCTTC. It yields the protein CASIGLAGDNEQFF. Full variable domain (missing parts from reference TRBV19 and TRBJ2-1): DGGITQSPKYLFRKEGQNVTLSCEQNLNHDAMYWYRQDPGQGLRLIYYSQIVNDFQKGDIAEGYSVSREKKESFPLTVTSAQKNPTAFYLCASIGLAGDNEQFFGPGTRLTVL.